One sample yielded the 15 T cell receptor beta chains listed below, sequenced in a study of Graves' ophthalmopathy and Graves' hyperthyroidism. Amplified material comprised TCR beta CDR3 regions derived from RNA transcripts. The first round was an RT-PCR with HTBI primers, and the second round was a multiplex PCR. TCRdb reprocessed the multiplex PCR reads via MiXCR and lists one record per CDR3 protein. The top ten hold 44% of the sample, which has about 700,000 distinct CDR3 sequences, roughly two fifths seen once. Source material: peripheral blood. The receptors were sampled from an adult man with Graves' ophthalmopathy.

This chain joins TRBV10-1 and TRBJ2-7; 8 bases agree with TRBD2. Germline V CDR1 and CDR2: WNHNN, SYGVQD (reference sequence). V shed 5 bases, J shed 5 bases, and the junction held 8 bases outside the gene matches. This CDR3 contains 14 residues. The DNA for the CDR3 is TGCGCCAGCAGTTCGGGAGGGCTTATCGACGAGCAGTACTTC. It specifies CASSSGGLIDEQYF.

The chain is built from TRBV10-3 and TRBJ2-7; perhaps TRBD2 as D (5 bases). The CDR3 has 13 amino acids. Germline CDR1 is ENHRY and CDR2 is SYGVKD. The ends were cut back, 10 bases at V and 5 bases at J, with 18 bases in the middle. The CDR3 DNA is TGTGCCACCACACCATCCGGGATACACGAGCAGTACTTC. Its protein product is CATTPSGIHEQYF.

To note about this clonotype: Since the CDR3 does not end with the conserved phenylalanine or tryptophan, this likely comes from a read error. No DNA is shown, since the ends of the CDR3 on it are uncertain; the CDR3 is the one TCRdb lists. The chain combines TRBV2 with TRBJ2-5; TRBD1 is taken as the D call from the table, unchecked against the DNA. Including both end residues, the CDR3 is 11 amino acids long. CDR1 SNHLY and CDR2 FYNNEI come from the germline V gene. The CDR3 region is CASRKGHGKHT.

The chain carries TRBV7-2 and TRBJ1-5, with 8 bases that match TRBD1. The CDR3 consists of 18 residues. Trimming at V came to 3 bases and at J to 0 bases, leaving 10 bases not matched to a gene. Germline V gene sequence: CDR1 SGHTA, CDR2 FQGNSA. CDR3 in amino acids: CASSFSGGAKYSNQPQHF. CDR3 nucleotide sequence: TGTGCCAGCAGCTTCTCAGGGGGCGCGAAATATAGCAATCAGCCCCAGCATTTT.

The rearrangement joins TRBV20-1 to TRBJ1-1, with unresolved D. Trimming stripped 3 bases from V and 4 bases from J, with 27 bases between. This CDR3 spans 18 amino acids. In germline, CDR1 is DFQATT, CDR2 SNEGSKA (reference sequence). CDR3 residues: CSARPPGTQRRRGTEAFF. Written as DNA, the CDR3 is TGCAGTGCTAGGCCGCCCGGCACCCAGCGACGACGGGGCACTGAAGCTTTCTTT.

Ten or more counts support this clonotype. The V and J genes are TRBV10-3 and TRBJ1-2, with D hard to call. Germline loops: CDR1 ENHRY, CDR2 SYGVKD. Trimming removed 0 bases from V and 0 bases from J, with 8 bases in between. CDR3 length: 15 residues. This CDR3 is CAISESVGPNYGYTF. The CDR3 DNA is TGTGCCATCAGTGAGTCGGTAGGACCTAACTATGGCTACACCTTC.

This clonotype was observed at least ten times. The chain links TRBV9 to TRBJ2-2; no reliable D call. CDR3 length equals 13 residues. Germline CDR1 is SGDLS and CDR2 is YYNGEE. The ends were cut back, 0 bases at V and 6 bases at J, with 6 bases in the middle. DNA for the CDR3: TGTGCCAGCAGCGTAGGTGGGGCCGGGGAGCTGTTTTTT. The encoded protein is CASSVGGAGELFF.

V usage is TRBV20-1 and J usage is TRBJ1-1, with a weak D call TRBD1 (5 bases). Germline lookup yields CDR1 DFQATT and CDR2 SNEGSKA (reference sequence). The CDR3 has 12 residues. V was clipped by 4 bases and J by 7 bases, with 13 bases between them. As DNA, the CDR3 is TGCAGTGCTAACGGGGGGAGGGGTGAAGCTTTCTTT. Protein product: CSANGGRGEAFF.

This clonotype was counted ten times or more. The chain employs TRBV10-3 and TRBJ1-1; D is perhaps TRBD1 (5 bases). From germline, CDR1 is ENHRY and CDR2 SYGVKD. CDR3 length: 14 amino acids. V was shortened by 4 bases and J by 1 base, with 10 bases between the two germline ends. The CDR3 DNA is TGTGCCATCAGTGGGCCGGGGGAGAACACTGAAGCTTTCTTT. Amino acid sequence: CAISGPGENTEAFF.

The CDR3 DNA is TGTGCCAGCAGTGAAAGGACAGGGAGAAACACCTTC. This encodes CASSERTGRNTF. The chain joins TRBV2 to TRBJ1-2; 8 positions match TRBD1. CDR1 and CDR2 from the germline V gene are SNHLY and FYNNEI. The CDR3 runs 12 residues. The V and J ends lost 2 bases and 12 bases, in that order; junction bases with no gene match: 5. The whole variable domain, filled in from reference TRBV2 and TRBJ1-2, reads EPEVTQTPSHQVTQMGQEVILRCVPISNHLYFYWYRQILGQKVEFLVSFYNNEISEKSEIFDDQFSVERPDGSNFTLKIRSTKLEDSAMYFCASSERTGRNTFGSGTRLTVV.

The DNA for the CDR3 is TGTGCCAGCAGCTCTGGACAGGGGGCTATCGGGGAGCTGTTTTTT. Residues: CASSSGQGAIGELFF. The gene calls are TRBV7-9 and TRBJ2-2, with 11 bases matching TRBD1. Germline V gene lookup returns CDR1 SEHNR and CDR2 FQNEAQ (reference sequence). The V gene end was trimmed by 4 bases and the J gene end by 7 bases; junction bases not matched to a gene: 5. The CDR3 covers 15 residues.

This clonotype was detected a few times. One junction end disagrees with the germline gene, perhaps due to a read error. CDR3 sequence (DNA): TGTGCCAGCAGTTACTTCGTGGGACAGGGGGGGGATCAGCCCCAGCATTTT. Translated: CASSYFVGQGGDQPQHF. The chain recombines TRBV24-1 with TRBJ1-5; the match to TRBD1 covers 11 bases. Per the germline V gene, CDR1 is KGHDR and CDR2 is SFDVKD. The CDR3 has 17 amino acids.

On this clonotype: One end of the junction varies from germline; a read error may be responsible. The J gene is TRBJ1-5, the V gene TRBV20-1; D is perhaps TRBD1 (6 bases). CDR1 DFQATT and CDR2 SNEGSKA come from the germline V gene (reference sequence). The CDR3 runs to 13 residues. Written as DNA, the CDR3 is TGCAGTGTCACAGGGCCCCCGTATCAGTCCCAGCATTTT. It translates to CSVTGPPYQSQHF.

This CDR3 reads CASTQTAGPQETQYF. CDR3 in DNA: TGTGCCAGCACCCAAACCGCGGGGCCACAAGAGACCCAGTACTTC. V and J are TRBV9 and TRBJ2-5; D is perhaps TRBD2 (6 bases). Between the trimmed V and J ends, which lost 6 bases and 2 bases, there was a span of 17 bases. The CDR3 length is 15 residues. CDR1 is SGDLS, CDR2 YYNGEE, per germline. The full variable domain, rest sourced from reference TRBV9 and TRBJ2-5, is DSGVTQTPKHLITATGQRVTLRCSPRSGDLSVYWYQQSLDQGLQFLIQYYNGEERAKGNILERFSAQQFPDLHSELNLSSLELGDSALYFCASTQTAGPQETQYFGPGTRLLVL.

A note on this clonotype: A junction boundary mismatches the germline segment, possibly from a read error. V gene TRBV9 combines with J gene TRBJ2-5, with D possibly TRBD2 on 5 matching bases. CDR1 and CDR2 (germline): SGDLS, YYNGEE. This CDR3 comprises 15 residues. CDR3 sequence (DNA): TGTGCCAGCAGCCCCCCGGGATACCTGAAAGAGGCCCAGTACTTC. Its translation: CASSPPGYLKEAQYF.